One and the same sample provided the 10 T cell receptor beta chains below, sequenced in a study of T cell responses to AZD1222 COVID-19 vaccine. The assay was immunoSEQ multiplex PCR, and TCRdb's table has in-frame clones only and misses some. The sample has 140,000 to 150,000 clones; under 95% are singletons. The sequenced sample was peripheral blood, obtained on day 0 of AZD1222 vaccination. These TCRs come from an adult in good health.

A single count supports this clone. The same CDR3 can be traced to other DNA sequences in this sample. The rearrangement links TRBV24-1 to TRBJ2-7; D remains ambiguous. This CDR3 region has 14 residues. The germline V and J ends were trimmed by 4 bases and 2 bases, with 11 bases remaining between them. Per the germline V gene, CDR1 is KGHDR and CDR2 is SFDVKD. Here the CDR3 DNA reads TGTGCCACCAGTGACCCTCTTAGACCCTACGAGCAGTACTTC. Translated, it gives CATSDPLRPYEQYF.

This sequence joins TRBV5-4 and TRBJ2-5; 7 nucleotides agree with TRBD1. CDR1 is SGHNT, CDR2 YYREEE, per germline (reference sequence). With 1 base clipped from V and 4 bases from J, the junction kept 4 bases outside the gene matches. The CDR3 sequence is 14 residues long. The CDR3 protein is CASSLRGPRETQYF. DNA for the CDR3: TGTGCCAGCAGCTTGAGGGGGCCGAGAGAGACCCAGTACTTC.

The chain is built from TRBV4-1 and TRBJ1-5; D remains unclear. Looked up from germline, CDR1 is MGHRA and CDR2 is YSYEKL. V gave up 2 bases and J gave up 8 bases, with 7 bases separating them. The CDR3 is 12 amino acids. The CDR3 loop reads CASSQFGKPQHF. As DNA, the CDR3 is TGCGCCAGCAGCCAATTCGGCAAGCCCCAGCATTTT.

The genes are TRBV9 and TRBJ1-6; no clear D gene. Germline V gene lookup returns CDR1 SGDLS and CDR2 YYNGEE. CDR3 size: 14 residues. V lost 2 bases and J lost 7, with 10 bases in between. In DNA form, the CDR3 reads TGTGCCAGCAGCGTCGGGCAAGACAATTCACCCCTCCACTTT. This translates into CASSVGQDNSPLHF.

The rearrangement links TRBV3-1 (or the pseudogene TRBV3-2) to TRBJ2-2, with 8 bases fitting TRBD2. This CDR3 is 17 amino acids long. The trim removed 4 bases at V and 7 bases at J, leaving 14 bases unmatched. CDR1 LGHDT and CDR2 YNNKEL come from the germline V gene (reference sequence). DNA of the CDR3: TGTGCCAGCAGCCCACGGATAGCGGGGATTAAGATCGGGGAGCTGTTTTTT. Encoded protein: CASSPRIAGIKIGELFF.

The chain carries TRBV28 and TRBJ1-4, with D possibly being TRBD1 (5 bases). The CDR3 has 12 amino acids. Trimming took off 8 bases at V and 8 bases at J, with 12 bases between the two ends. Per germline, CDR1 MDHEN and CDR2 SYDVKM. CDR3 region: CASHRRQEKLFF. In nucleotides, the CDR3 is TGTGCCAGCCACAGGAGGCAGGAAAAACTGTTTTTT.

The chain links TRBV10-3 to TRBJ2-1, with 7 bases that match TRBD2. The CDR3 extends over 11 amino acids. Germline V lookup: CDR1 ENHRY, CDR2 SYGVKD. J gave up 6 bases and V 10 bases, and 3 bases lay outside the gene matches. In DNA, the CDR3 is TGTGCCACCCGGGGGGTCAATGAGCAGTTCTTC. As protein: CATRGVNEQFF.

This chain uses TRBV24-1 with TRBJ2-2; tentatively, D is TRBD1 (5 bases). This CDR3 comprises 17 residues. CDR1 and CDR2 (germline): KGHDR, SFDVKD. Trimming took 4 bases from V and 0 from J, leaving 14 bases between them. The CDR3 nucleotides read TGTGCCACCAGTGAGCCCGACAGCGCAACGAACACCGGGGAGCTGTTTTTT. This gives the protein CATSEPDSATNTGELFF.

The J gene is TRBJ2-7, the V gene TRBV6-5; no clear D. Per the germline V gene, CDR1 is MNHEY and CDR2 is SVGAGI. This CDR3 region has 11 residues. V dropped 5 bases and J dropped 5 bases, with 7 bases sitting between them. The CDR3 DNA reads as TGTGCCAGCAGTCGTAGTAACGAGCAGTACTTC. Residues: CASSRSNEQYF.

The genes are TRBV27 and TRBJ1-6; D perhaps matches TRBD1 (6 bases). This CDR3 is built from 17 residues. Germline V gives CDR1 MNHEY, CDR2 SMNVEV (reference sequence). Trimming took 3 bases from V and 4 from J, leaving 16 bases between them. The CDR3 here is CASSFIRGGSYNSPLHF. The CDR3 DNA is TGTGCCAGCAGTTTTATTCGGGGGGGCTCGTATAATTCACCCCTCCACTTT.